This TCR beta chain was identified during a study of glioma-infiltrating T cells. Points on this clonotype: Its target is unknown.

Study conclusions and caveats: A blood CDR3 motif signature was depleted in highly divergent patients. Gliomas, especially low-grade, showed above-expected tissue-blood divergence; non-neoplastic patients showed below.

Using RNA template, CDR3s of TCR alpha and beta were amplified with iRepertoire arm-PCR. TCRdb redid the calling of the multiplex PCR reads with MiXCR, one entry per CDR3 protein. This sample has around 390,000 distinct CDR3 sequences, with roughly 41% found just once. With 4 bases clipped from V and 2 bases from J, the junction kept 4 bases outside the gene matches. Germline assignment: CDR1 DFQATT and CDR2 SNEGSKA (reference sequence). The CDR3 covers 14 residues. The receptor's source is a human donor with low-grade glioma or glioblastoma, undergoing nonglioma brain surgery, or in good health (not recorded which). The sequenced material came from glioma tissue, nonneoplastic brain tissue, or PBMCs (not recorded which). This chain connects TRBV20-1 to TRBJ2-3, with 9 nucleotides matching TRBD2. This CDR3 reads CSANVAGDTDTQYF. For the CDR3, the DNA is TGCAGTGCTAATGTAGCGGGAGACACAGATACGCAGTATTTT.